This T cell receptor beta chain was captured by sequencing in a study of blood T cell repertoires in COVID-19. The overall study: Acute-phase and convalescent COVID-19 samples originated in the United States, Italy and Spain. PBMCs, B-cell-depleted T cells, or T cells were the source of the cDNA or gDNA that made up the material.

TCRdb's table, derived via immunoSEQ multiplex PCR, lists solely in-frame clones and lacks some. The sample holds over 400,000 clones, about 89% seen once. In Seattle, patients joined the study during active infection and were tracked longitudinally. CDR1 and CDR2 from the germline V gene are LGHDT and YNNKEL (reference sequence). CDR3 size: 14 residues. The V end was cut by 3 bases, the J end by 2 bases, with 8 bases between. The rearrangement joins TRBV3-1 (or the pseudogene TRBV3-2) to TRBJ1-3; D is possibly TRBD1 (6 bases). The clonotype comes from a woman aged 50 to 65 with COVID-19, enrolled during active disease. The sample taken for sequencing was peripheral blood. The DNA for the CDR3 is TGTGCCAGCAGCCACAACAGGGCTGGAAACACCATATATTTT. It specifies CASSHNRAGNTIYF.